The text below deals with one T cell receptor (beta chain). Antigen unknown. This entry comes from a study of T cell responses to AZD1222 COVID-19 vaccine. Across the study: Analyses pooled second doses at about 4 or about 12 weeks. Study results and caveats: Females made up more of the donors, who were largely white British, and clonal diversity may have come out too low. The study found Spike-specific TCR breadth and depth rose after two AZD1222 doses.

The CDR3 has 14 residues. Trimming took off 2 bases at V and 5 bases at J, with 12 bases between the two ends. Germline loops: CDR1 SGHRS, CDR2 YFSETQ. Generated by immunoSEQ multiplex PCR, the TCRdb table keeps only in-frame clones and is missing some. The sample lists 100,000 to 150,000 clones; about 85% were seen once. Sequenced material: peripheral blood, taken on day 0 of AZD1222 vaccination. This clonotype was sampled from an adult in good health. The chain joins TRBV5-1 to TRBJ2-3; a possible D gene is TRBD1 (5 bases). The CDR3 protein is CASSFGRAEDTQYF. The CDR3 DNA reads as TGCGCCAGCAGCTTTGGCAGGGCCGAAGATACGCAGTATTTT.